These 24 T cell receptor beta chains were sequenced from one sample in a study of response to subunit inactivated influenza vaccine. TCRdb itself ran the RT-PCR reads through MiXCR, one entry per CDR3 protein. This sample has 750,000 to 850,000 distinct CDR3 sequences, with 15% to 20% found just once. Sample: PBMCs from blood, taken 5 to 6 days after vaccination. These receptor sequences come from a man aged 45-60 years who received an inactivated influenza vaccine.

A few counts support this clonotype. The rearrangement uses TRBV20-1 and TRBJ2-5; D perhaps matches TRBD2 (6 bases). Germline V lookup: CDR1 DFQATT, CDR2 SNEGSKA (reference sequence). Trimming took 5 bases from V and 6 from J, leaving 19 bases between them. This CDR3 region has 14 residues. In nucleotides, the CDR3 is TGCAGTGCTGACCACTCGGACTACCAGCAGACCCAGTACTTC. Its translation is CSADHSDYQQTQYF.

This sequence joins TRBV28 and TRBJ2-3; the match to TRBD2 covers 7 bases. The CDR3 consists of 15 residues. CDR1 is MDHEN, CDR2 SYDVKM, per germline. V was clipped by 4 bases and J by 2 bases; unmatched bases: 6. In nucleotides, the CDR3 is TGTGCCAGCAGTTCCTTAGCGGGCACCACAGATACGCAGTATTTT. Translation: CASSSLAGTTDTQYF.

This clonotype was counted only a few times. This chain joins TRBV6-1 and TRBJ1-1; 8 bases are shared with TRBD1. Germline loops: CDR1 MNHNS, CDR2 SASEGT. V lost 10 bases to trimming and J lost 0 bases; unmatched junction nucleotides: 10. The CDR3 has 15 amino acids. CDR3: CATQETGALNTEAFF. CDR3 DNA: TGTGCCACTCAGGAGACAGGGGCCCTGAACACTGAAGCTTTCTTT.

This sequence joins TRBV27 and TRBJ2-3; D is undetermined. Germline CDR1 MNHEY, CDR2 SMNVEV (reference sequence). CDR3 length: 16 amino acids. Trimming shortened V by 6 bases and J by 4 bases, and 20 bases separated the two germline ends. The chain's CDR3 is CASSPFRIKRADTQYF. CDR3 sequence (DNA): TGTGCCAGCAGCCCGTTTAGGATCAAGCGCGCAGATACGCAGTATTTT.

The chain couples TRBV24-1 to TRBJ2-7; D not resolved. The CDR3 consists of 13 residues. CDR1 and CDR2 from the germline V gene are KGHDR and SFDVKD. Between the trimmed V and J ends, which lost 1 base and 5 bases, there was a span of 8 bases. Here the CDR3 reads CATSDFGEHEQYF. CDR3 in DNA: TGTGCCACCAGTGATTTTGGGGAACACGAGCAGTACTTC.

In this sample, this clonotype turned up a few times. The chain has TRBV29-1 and TRBJ1-4; TRBD1 matches at 8 bases. The germline gives CDR1 SQVTM, CDR2 ANQGSEA. This CDR3 spans 11 amino acids. With V trimmed by 3 bases and J by 12 bases, 3 bases remained unmatched. The CDR3 is CSVDLTGELFF. The CDR3 coding sequence is TGCAGCGTTGATTTGACAGGGGAACTGTTTTTT.

This clonotype came up a few times. One junction end disagrees with the germline gene, perhaps due to a read error. The chain employs TRBV20-1 and TRBJ1-1; 7 bases line up with TRBD1. This CDR3 has 11 amino acids. Germline CDR1 is DFQATT and CDR2 is SNEGSKA (reference sequence). DNA for the CDR3: TGCAGTGCCGGCGGGACAGTCTCCCAGCTCTTT. Its protein product is CSAGGTVSQLF.

The J gene is TRBJ2-4, the V gene TRBV7-8, with D maybe TRBD2 (6 bases). This CDR3 has 14 amino acids. Germline V gene data show CDR1 as SGHVS and CDR2 as FQNEAQ. V was clipped by 3 bases and J by 1 base, with 7 bases between them. The DNA for the CDR3 is TGTGCCAGCAGCTTTCTAGCGGCCAAAAACATTCAGTACTTC. Its protein product is CASSFLAAKNIQYF.

V usage is TRBV18 and J usage is TRBJ1-2; maybe TRBD1 (5 bases). Germline CDR1 reads KGHSH; CDR2 reads LQKENI. Trimming stripped 0 bases from V and 0 bases from J, with 11 bases between. The CDR3 runs 16 residues. CDR3 nucleotide sequence: TGTGCCAGCTCACCACCGGGACCGCCATCTAACTATGGCTACACCTTC. The encoded protein is CASSPPGPPSNYGYTF.

This clonotype was counted ten times or more. V gene TRBV7-2 combines with J gene TRBJ2-7, with 12 bases that match TRBD2. There are 15 residues in the CDR3. V was pared by 6 bases and J by 4 bases, with 7 bases of the junction left unmatched. The V gene's germline CDR1 is SGHTA and CDR2 FQGNSA. CDR3 in DNA: TGTGCCAGCAGACCCCGACTAGCGGGAGTTTACGAGCAGTACTTC. Amino acids: CASRPRLAGVYEQYF. The full variable domain, rest sourced from reference TRBV7-2 and TRBJ2-7, is GAGVSQSPSNKVTEKGKDVELRCDPISGHTALYWYRQSLGQGLEFLIYFQGNSAPDKSGLPSDRFSAERTGGSVSTLTIQRTQQEDSAVYLCASRPRLAGVYEQYFGPGTRLTVT.

Only a few counts were recorded for this clonotype. The chain combines TRBV11-2 with TRBJ2-7, with 10 bases identical to TRBD2. Germline V lookup: CDR1 SGHAT, CDR2 FQNNGV. Unmatched junction bases numbered 2, after V lost 0 bases and J lost 3 bases. The CDR3 runs 15 residues. The CDR3 protein is CASSLEASGGYEQYF. In DNA, the CDR3 is TGTGCCAGCAGCTTAGAGGCTAGCGGGGGCTACGAGCAGTACTTC.

This rearrangement joins TRBV30 to TRBJ2-7; 8 bases match TRBD1. This CDR3 has 15 residues. Germline CDR1 is GTSNPN and CDR2 is SVGIG (reference sequence). V was pared by 4 bases and J by 0 bases, with 8 bases of the junction left unmatched. The CDR3 is CAWTAGTGHSYEQYF. CDR3 coding DNA: TGTGCCTGGACCGCCGGGACAGGACACTCCTACGAGCAGTACTTC.

V gene TRBV4-1 combines with J gene TRBJ2-3; 13 bases are a match to TRBD2. Germline-derived CDR1 and CDR2 are MGHRA and YSYEKL. Losses at the gene ends were 5 bases for V and 4 bases for J; bases not matched to a gene: 9. This CDR3 spans 17 amino acids. This CDR3 is CASSERGLAGFADTQYF. CDR3 DNA: TGCGCCAGCAGCGAAAGGGGACTAGCGGGATTTGCAGATACGCAGTATTTT.

V and J are TRBV20-1 and TRBJ2-7, with no clear D. The germline V gene has CDR1 DFQATT and CDR2 SNEGSKA (reference sequence). V lost 6 bases and J 0 bases, leaving 18 bases between the germline ends. The CDR3 extends over 15 amino acids. DNA of the CDR3: TGCAGTGCACAACCTCTTAGCAGAAGCTCCTACGAGCAGTACTTC. It is translated as CSAQPLSRSSYEQYF.

The chain employs TRBV6-1 and TRBJ1-6; TRBD1 matches at 9 bases. Trimming cost V 5 bases and J 4 bases; bases outside gene matches: 3. Germline V lookup: CDR1 MNHNS, CDR2 SASEGT. The CDR3 covers 15 residues. CDR3 amino acids: CASSTTGGYNSPLHF. The CDR3 coding sequence is TGTGCCAGCAGTACGACAGGGGGGTATAATTCACCCCTCCACTTT.

This clonotype was seen only a few times. The rearrangement links TRBV9 to TRBJ2-1; no clear D. Germline V CDR1 and CDR2: SGDLS, YYNGEE. The CDR3 is 16 amino acids. Trimming pared 0 bases from V and 0 bases from J, leaving 10 bases between. The DNA for the CDR3 is TGTGCCAGCAGCGTAGCCGGCGGCGACTCCTACAATGAGCAGTTCTTC. It yields the protein CASSVAGGDSYNEQFF.

CDR3 residues: CASSPAPGGVYEQYF. The CDR3 nucleotides are TGCGCCAGCAGCCCCGCTCCGGGGGGCGTCTACGAGCAGTACTTC. The chain couples TRBV4-3 to TRBJ2-7; a possible D gene is TRBD2 (7 bases). The CDR3 contains 15 residues. Trimming stripped 4 bases from V and 3 bases from J, with 16 bases between. Germline CDR1 reads LGHNA; CDR2 reads YSLEER.

This clonotype showed up just a few times. The V gene is TRBV4-3, the J gene TRBJ2-5; 10 nucleotides match TRBD2. The CDR3 length is 16 residues. Germline V CDR1 and CDR2: LGHNA, YSLEER. V lost 0 bases, J lost 1 base, and 2 bases stayed unmatched. The CDR3: CASSQELAGSQETQYF. The CDR3 nucleotides are TGCGCCAGCAGCCAAGAACTAGCGGGGTCCCAAGAGACCCAGTACTTC.

This clonotype was observed many times. CDR3 sequence (DNA): TGTGCCAGCAGTTTGGAGCTAGCGGGAGTCATAGATACGCAGTATTTT. Encoded protein: CASSLELAGVIDTQYF. The V call is TRBV12-3 or TRBV12-4, the J call TRBJ2-3; 10 nucleotides agree with TRBD2. Unmatched junction bases numbered 8, after V lost 3 bases and J lost 5 bases. The CDR3 sequence is 16 residues long.

The genes are TRBV5-6 and TRBJ2-2; D is possibly TRBD2 (5 bases). V was trimmed by 0 bases and J by 9 bases, leaving 12 bases between them. Germline V CDR1 and CDR2: SGHDT, YYEEEE. This CDR3 spans 14 amino acids. CDR3 sequence (DNA): TGTGCCAGCAGCTTGGTGGGAGCACCAAGGGAGCTGTTTTTT. Protein: CASSLVGAPRELFF. Drawing the rest from reference TRBV5-6 and TRBJ2-2, the complete variable domain is DAGVTQSPTHLIKTRGQQVTLRCSPKSGHDTVSWYQQALGQGPQFIFQYYEEEERQRGNFPDRFSGHQFPNYSSELNVNALLLGDSALYLCASSLVGAPRELFFGEGSRLTVL.

The gene calls are TRBV28 and TRBJ2-7; TRBD1 matches at 10 bases. The CDR3 has 15 amino acids. The germline V gene has CDR1 MDHEN and CDR2 SYDVKM. The V gene end was trimmed by 7 bases and the J gene end by 5 bases; junction bases not matched to a gene: 11. CDR3 coding DNA: TGTGCCAGCAACCTACCGGGACAGGGGCACAACGAGCAGTACTTC. This translates into CASNLPGQGHNEQYF.

This clonotype appeared many times. This chain joins TRBV29-1 and TRBJ2-5; 9 nucleotides line up with TRBD2. The V gene end was trimmed by 3 bases and the J gene end by 4 bases; junction bases not matched to a gene: 9. CDR3 length: 15 amino acids. CDR1 and CDR2 (germline): SQVTM, ANQGSEA. The CDR3 here is CSVEESGGRGETQYF. Written as DNA, the CDR3 is TGCAGCGTTGAGGAGAGCGGCGGGAGGGGAGAGACCCAGTACTTC.

In this sample, this clonotype turned up many times. DNA for the CDR3: TGTGCCAGCAGAAACCACCTAAAGAAGGACAAGGAGAGCTATGGCTACACCTTC. This codes for CASRNHLKKDKESYGYTF. The rearrangement joins TRBV28 to TRBJ1-2, with D possibly matching TRBD1 (5 bases). CDR3 length: 18 amino acids. Germline V gene lookup returns CDR1 MDHEN and CDR2 SYDVKM. Trimming took off 6 bases at V and 4 bases at J, with 27 bases between the two ends.

The sample holds a few counts of this clonotype. V is TRBV12-3 or TRBV12-4 and J is TRBJ1-2, with a tentative D call TRBD1 (6 bases). The CDR3 loop spans 14 amino acids. V lost 5 bases and J 5 bases, leaving 15 bases between the germline ends. CDR3 amino acids: CASSEAGARYGYTF. For the CDR3, the DNA is TGTGCCAGCAGTGAGGCGGGGGCGCGGTATGGCTACACCTTC.